Presented here are 18 T cell receptor beta chains from one specimen sequenced in a study of Graves' ophthalmopathy and Graves' hyperthyroidism. RNA transcripts were the source from which TCR beta CDR3 regions were amplified. RT-PCR was first run with HTBI primers, then multiplex PCR in a second round. TCRdb passed the multiplex PCR reads through MiXCR, listing each CDR3 protein once. This table has 500,000 to 800,000 distinct CDR3 sequences, roughly two fifths appearing once. Input material: peripheral blood. Receptors were obtained from an adult man with Graves' ophthalmopathy.

Concerning this clonotype itself: This clone may be a read error of a much larger clone one base away. Lacking the conserved final phenylalanine or tryptophan, this CDR3 likely reflects a read error. The CDR3: CSATSGRAYEQYL. The CDR3 DNA reads TGCAGTGCTACGAGCGGGAGAGCCTACGAGCAGTACCTC. The V and J genes are TRBV20-1 and TRBJ2-7, with 8 bases identical to TRBD2. The germline V gene has CDR1 DFQATT and CDR2 SNEGSKA (reference sequence). This CDR3 is built from 13 residues. Trimming at V came to 4 bases and at J to 2 bases, leaving 4 bases not matched to a gene.

This clonotype has just a few counts. The junction departs from germline at one end; a sequencing error may be responsible. This rearrangement joins TRBV10-3 to TRBJ1-5; D is undetermined. CDR1 is ENHRY and CDR2 is SYGVKD in the germline V gene. The length of the CDR3 is 18 residues. The CDR3 DNA sequence: TGTGCCAGCAGTTATTCTGCACAACCTCAGTATAGCAATCAGCCCCAGCATTTT. It specifies CASSYSAQPQYSNQPQHF.

The chain carries TRBV19 and TRBJ2-2, with TRBD2 identical over 12 bases. The CDR3 consists of 18 residues. The germline CDR1 and CDR2 sequences are LNHDA and SQIVND (reference sequence). Here the CDR3 reads CASGLVPLTSGRTGELFF. DNA for the CDR3: TGTGCTAGTGGTTTGGTACCCCTGACTAGCGGGAGAACCGGGGAGCTGTTTTTT.

This clonotype was seen only a few times. The rearrangement links TRBV5-4 to TRBJ2-7; 11 bases fit TRBD1. This CDR3 is 14 amino acids long. Germline loops: CDR1 SGHNT, CDR2 YYREEE (reference sequence). Losses at the gene ends were 3 bases for V and 6 bases for J; bases not matched to a gene: 5. The CDR3, as DNA: TGTGCCAGCAGCTGGACAGGGGGCGGGGGCGAGCAGTACTTC. It specifies CASSWTGGGGEQYF.

The table lists this clonotype with many counts. This chain uses TRBV19 with TRBJ1-5, with 8 positions matching TRBD1. V was clipped by 5 bases and J by 7 bases; unmatched bases: 7. Germline V gives CDR1 LNHDA, CDR2 SQIVND (reference sequence). The length of the CDR3 is 14 residues. In nucleotides, the CDR3 is TGTGCCAGTAGTTCACAAGACAGGGGCCAGCCCCAGCATTTT. Residues: CASSSQDRGQPQHF.

This clonotype has at least ten counts. The rearrangement joins TRBV10-3 to TRBJ2-7; weak D call: TRBD1 (6 bases). V lost 10 bases and J lost 5, with 9 bases in between. Germline V gives CDR1 ENHRY, CDR2 SYGVKD. The CDR3 spans 10 residues. This CDR3 reads CASRGNEQYF. CDR3 sequence (DNA): TGTGCCAGCAGGGGCAACGAGCAGTACTTC.

This clonotype was seen repeatedly, ten times or more. The chain uses TRBV15 and TRBJ1-5; weak D call: TRBD1 (6 bases). V shed 4 bases and J shed 5 bases, with 15 bases lying between them. CDR1 and CDR2 from the germline V gene are LNHNV and YYDKDF (reference sequence). The CDR3 runs to 15 residues. The CDR3 protein is CATSILWGADQPQHF. CDR3 DNA: TGTGCCACCAGCATCCTTTGGGGGGCTGATCAGCCCCAGCATTTT.

The rearrangement joins TRBV15 to TRBJ1-4; 7 bases fit TRBD1. The CDR3 contains 14 residues. Trimming removed 3 bases from V and 8 bases from J; junction bases left unmatched: 6. Germline V gives CDR1 LNHNV, CDR2 YYDKDF (reference sequence). CDR3 sequence: CATSSVPGGEKLFF. CDR3 nucleotide sequence: TGTGCCACCAGCAGTGTACCAGGGGGAGAAAAACTGTTTTTT. Full variable domain (rest looked up from reference TRBV15 and TRBJ1-4): DAMVIQNPRYQVTQFGKPVTLSCSQTLNHNVMYWYQQKSSQAPKLLFHYYDKDFNNEADTPDNFQSRRPNTSFCFLDIRSPGLGDTAMYLCATSSVPGGEKLFFGSGTQLSVL.

This clonotype was seen many times. At one end the junction does not follow the germline gene, possibly because of a read error. The chain carries TRBV10-3 and TRBJ1-1; TRBD1 agrees at 10 bases. The germline gives CDR1 ENHRY, CDR2 SYGVKD. The CDR3 is 15 residues long. Written as DNA, the CDR3 is TGTGCCAGCAGTCCCCTTGGGACAGGGGACACTGAAGCTTTCTTT. Amino acids: CASSPLGTGDTEAFF.

This clonotype was found many times. The CDR3 loop is CASSARDSSPYEQYF. The CDR3 DNA reads as TGCGCCAGCAGCGCGCGGGACTCCTCGCCGTACGAGCAGTACTTC. The chain carries TRBV4-3 and TRBJ2-7; maybe TRBD2 (6 bases). This CDR3 has 15 amino acids. CDR1 and CDR2 from the germline V gene are LGHNA and YSLEER. Trimming removed 5 bases from V and 4 bases from J, with 18 bases in between.

The V gene is TRBV10-3, the J gene TRBJ1-2, with a tentative D call TRBD1 (6 bases). The CDR3 is 13 amino acids. Trimming left V 4 bases short and J 9 bases short, with 15 bases between. The germline V gene encodes CDR1 ENHRY and CDR2 SYGVKD. The CDR3 DNA follows: TGTGCCATCAGTGCCGCAGGGCAGGGGAGCTACACCTTC. Translation: CAISAAGQGSYTF.

The chain carries TRBV24-1 and TRBJ2-7; 7 bases align to TRBD1. The CDR3 runs to 14 residues. V dropped 2 bases and J dropped 4; count of bases not matched to a gene: 4. Looked up from germline, CDR1 is KGHDR and CDR2 is SFDVKD. CDR3 nucleotide sequence: TGTGCCACCAGTGATTCGACGGGACAGTACGAGCAGTACTTC. It yields the protein CATSDSTGQYEQYF.

This CDR3 is CASSEYRAYNEQFF. CDR3 nucleotides: TGTGCCAGCAGTGAATACAGGGCCTACAATGAGCAGTTCTTC. V and J are TRBV25-1 and TRBJ2-1; D is perhaps TRBD1 (5 bases). V was shortened by 0 bases and J by 2 bases, with 5 bases between the two germline ends. In germline, CDR1 is MGHDK, CDR2 SYGVNS. CDR3 size: 14 residues.

In this sample, this clonotype turned up a few times. The chain links TRBV19 to TRBJ1-3; TRBD1 might be the D (6 bases). Trimming shortened V by 10 bases and J by 1 base, and 17 bases separated the two germline ends. Germline V gene lookup returns CDR1 LNHDA and CDR2 SQIVND (reference sequence). This CDR3 spans 15 amino acids. The DNA for the CDR3 is TGTGCCACCCGAGGGGGGTTATTATCTGGAAACACCATATATTTT. It yields the protein CATRGGLLSGNTIYF.

The table lists this clonotype with many counts. The chain is built from TRBV2 and TRBJ1-5; possible D gene TRBD1, 5 bases. This CDR3 is built from 14 residues. V was trimmed by 1 base and J by 6 bases, leaving 10 bases between them. Germline V gene lookup returns CDR1 SNHLY and CDR2 FYNNEI. As DNA, the CDR3 is TGTGCCAGCAGTGAAGGGGGGGGTCCTCAGCCCCAGCATTTT. Residues: CASSEGGGPQPQHF.

This rearrangement joins TRBV11-2 to TRBJ2-7; TRBD2 is a possible D gene (6 bases). This CDR3 is built from 13 residues. V gave up 6 bases and J gave up 2 bases, with 11 bases separating them. Looked up from germline, CDR1 is SGHAT and CDR2 is FQNNGV. CDR3 coding DNA: TGTGCCAGCAGGGACTATCGAACCTACGAGCAGTACTTC. Translated, it gives CASRDYRTYEQYF. Based on the CDR3 plus reference TRBV11-2 and TRBJ2-7, the full variable domain is EAGVAQSPRYKIIEKRQSVAFWCNPISGHATLYWYQQILGQGPKLLIQFQNNGVVDDSQLPKDRFSAERLKGVDSTLKIQPAKLEDSAVYLCASRDYRTYEQYFGPGTRLTVT.

This clonotype was recorded at least ten times. V gene TRBV7-3 combines with J gene TRBJ2-6; D is unresolved. CDR1 is SGHTA and CDR2 is FQGTGA in the germline V gene. The CDR3 consists of 15 residues. V shed 4 bases and J shed 0 bases, with 7 bases lying between them. The CDR3 DNA sequence: TGTGCCAGCAGCTCTCAGAGCTCTGGGGCCAACGTCCTGACTTTC. This codes for CASSSQSSGANVLTF.

For this clonotype: One junction end does not reproduce the germline sequence, and a read error may be involved. For the CDR3, the DNA is TGCGCCAGCCGAGATTCCGGGCAGTCTAATAAAAAACTGTTTTTT. Amino acid sequence: CASRDSGQSNKKLFF. The chain links TRBV11-2 to TRBJ1-4; D uncertain. The length of the CDR3 is 15 residues. In germline, CDR1 is SGHAT, CDR2 FQNNGV.